The sequence of this TCR beta chain was determined in a study of cytomegalovirus exposure and HLA in healthy donors. Overall study context: Most donors, around 81% of a few hundred genotyped, fell in the Caucasian-associated ancestry cluster.

The primer mix had 60 Vbeta and 13 Jbeta primers. The method was immunoSEQ multiplex PCR; TCRdb's version includes in-frame clones alone and lacks a portion of them. The sample shows 100,000 to 150,000 clones, 75% to 90% of them seen only once. Per germline, CDR1 SGHVS and CDR2 FNYEAQ. Trimming pared 3 bases from V and 0 bases from J, leaving 6 bases between. This CDR3 contains 14 residues. Points from the study as a whole: Reports described diagnosis of cytomegalovirus status by the classifier as highly specific and sensitive.

Turning to this clone: Its antigen is unknown.

Though nominally healthy at sampling, donors likely had unrecorded immune exposures. Input material: PBMCs. The J gene is TRBJ2-1, the V gene TRBV7-6, with D possibly being TRBD2 (5 bases). This clonotype was sampled from a man in his forties or fifties in good health and CMV-seronegative. The DNA for the CDR3 is TGTGCCAGCAGCTTCCGGGACTCCTACAATGAGCAGTTCTTC. Translating gives CASSFRDSYNEQFF.